The 26 T cell receptor beta chains below all came from one sample that was sequenced in a study of immune evolution from preneoplasia to lung adenocarcinoma. Clones were read by immunoSEQ multiplex PCR, and TCRdb kept only the in-frame ones, dropping some. Among 16,000 or so clones listed, around nine tenths were seen once. Specimen: FFPE invasive lung adenocarcinoma tissue. The receptors derive from a person between 65 and 79 years old with invasive lung adenocarcinoma.

This chain uses TRBV9 with TRBJ1-1; tentative D call: TRBD1 (5 bases). The CDR3 contains 14 residues. CDR1 and CDR2 (germline): SGDLS, YYNGEE. The V gene lost 3 bases and the J gene lost 0 bases, with 9 bases spanning the gap. The CDR3 loop is CASSAGTLNTEAFF. The CDR3 DNA follows: TGTGCCAGCAGCGCCGGGACTCTGAACACTGAAGCTTTCTTT.

This rearrangement joins TRBV2 to TRBJ2-3, with 10 bases aligning to TRBD2. V trimming: 8 bases; J trimming: 2 bases; junction bases outside the gene matches: 13. CDR3 size: 17 residues. Germline CDR1 SNHLY, CDR2 FYNNEI. The CDR3, as DNA: TGTGCCAGCCAGGGGCTAGCGGGGGCAGGAGACACAGATACGCAGTATTTT. Amino acids: CASQGLAGAGDTDTQYF. The variable domain in full, with the rest retrieved from reference TRBV2 and TRBJ2-3, is EPEVTQTPSHQVTQMGQEVILRCVPISNHLYFYWYRQILGQKVEFLVSFYNNEISEKSEIFDDQFSVERPDGSNFTLKIRSTKLEDSAMYFCASQGLAGAGDTDTQYFGPGTRLTVL.

The V gene is TRBV7-2, the J gene TRBJ1-2, with TRBD1 identical over 8 bases. The CDR3 is made up of 13 amino acids. Germline V gene data show CDR1 as SGHTA and CDR2 as FQGNSA. Trimming removed 6 bases from V and 7 bases from J; junction bases left unmatched: 7. CDR3 sequence reads: CASSFPGGSGYTF. The CDR3 bases are TGTGCCAGCAGTTTCCCAGGGGGCTCTGGCTACACCTTC.

CDR3 in amino acids: CASSLQGFNQPQHF. The CDR3 coding sequence is TGTGCCAGCAGCTTGCAGGGCTTCAATCAGCCCCAGCATTTT. The chain employs TRBV5-4 and TRBJ1-5; a weak D match, TRBD1 (5 bases). CDR1 and CDR2 (germline): SGHNT, YYREEE (reference sequence). V was pared by 1 base and J by 3 bases, with 8 bases between. This CDR3 is 14 amino acids long.

V is TRBV5-6 and J is TRBJ1-2; D not resolved. This CDR3 is 13 amino acids long. CDR1 is SGHDT and CDR2 is YYEEEE in the germline V gene. Trimming cost V 3 bases and J 7 bases, with 13 bases left between them. The CDR3: CASSSRFTGGYTF. The DNA for the CDR3 is TGTGCCAGCAGCTCGAGGTTTACTGGTGGCTACACCTTC.

The gene calls are TRBV25-1 and TRBJ2-2, with D maybe TRBD1 (6 bases). The CDR3 contains 16 residues. Trimming cost V 4 bases and J 4 bases, with 16 bases left between them. Germline loops: CDR1 MGHDK, CDR2 SYGVNS. In nucleotides, the CDR3 is TGTGCCAGCAGTGTGATGGTGGGGGCCCGCACCGGGGAGCTGTTTTTT. The encoded protein is CASSVMVGARTGELFF.

The V gene is TRBV10-2, the J gene TRBJ2-7; D is unresolved. CDR1 is WSHSY and CDR2 is SAAADI in the germline V gene. Trimming pared 6 bases from V and 1 base from J, leaving 7 bases between. This CDR3 spans 12 amino acids. CDR3: CASSFGSYEQYF. As DNA, the CDR3 is TGCGCCAGCAGCTTCGGATCCTACGAGCAGTACTTC.

The J gene is TRBJ1-5, the V gene TRBV2; D is unresolved. The V end lost 6 bases, the J end lost 4 bases, and 13 bases lay between the germline ends. This CDR3 contains 14 residues. CDR1 is SNHLY and CDR2 is FYNNEI in the germline V gene. The CDR3 loop reads CASSGWQLNQPQHF. The CDR3 bases are TGTGCCAGCAGCGGATGGCAATTGAATCAGCCCCAGCATTTT.

The chain uses TRBV5-1 and TRBJ2-3; D is perhaps TRBD2 (6 bases). The length of the CDR3 is 14 residues. V was trimmed by 4 bases and J by 2 bases, leaving 11 bases between them. Germline assignment: CDR1 SGHRS and CDR2 YFSETQ. Here the CDR3 DNA reads TGCGCCAGCAGCGTAGGACTAATCACAGATACGCAGTATTTT. This sequence encodes CASSVGLITDTQYF. The full variable domain, with the rest looked up from reference TRBV5-1 and TRBJ2-3, is KAGVTQTPRYLIKTRGQQVTLSCSPISGHRSVSWYQQTPGQGLQFLFEYFSETQRNKGNFPGRFSGRQFSNSRSEMNVSTLELGDSALYLCASSVGLITDTQYFGPGTRLTVL.

V usage is TRBV5-4 and J usage is TRBJ1-5, with D unresolved. The CDR3 runs 14 residues. Trimming took off 4 bases at V and 6 bases at J, with 14 bases between the two ends. CDR1 and CDR2 (germline): SGHNT, YYREEE (reference sequence). This CDR3 reads CASSTVGSGQPQHF. In DNA, the CDR3 is TGTGCCAGCAGCACGGTCGGGAGCGGTCAGCCCCAGCATTTT.

V usage is TRBV28 and J usage is TRBJ2-3; 9 bases agree with TRBD2. The CDR3 runs to 17 residues. The ends lost 5 bases at V and 0 bases at J; junction bases unmatched: 9. The germline V gene encodes CDR1 MDHEN and CDR2 SYDVKM. CDR3 in DNA: TGTGCCAGCAGTCGACCGACTAGCGGAGCTAGCACAGATACGCAGTATTTT. Its translation is CASSRPTSGASTDTQYF.

The V and J genes are TRBV14 and TRBJ1-3, with D unclear. The V and J ends lost 1 base and 1 base respectively, with 11 bases between them. CDR1 and CDR2 from the germline V gene are SGHDN and FVKESK. The CDR3 has 16 residues. The CDR3 DNA reads TGTGCCAGCAGCCAAGTTGTGTCTTATTCTGGAAACACCATATATTTT. Its translation: CASSQVVSYSGNTIYF.

This chain links TRBV28 with TRBJ2-7; perhaps TRBD1 as D (5 bases). CDR1 is MDHEN, CDR2 SYDVKM, per germline. This CDR3 is 16 amino acids long. V was cut by 4 bases and J by 4 bases, with 20 bases left in between. CDR3 protein: CASSSPRQLLRYEQYF. The DNA for the CDR3 is TGTGCCAGCAGTTCCCCCAGACAGTTATTGAGATACGAGCAGTACTTC.

This chain links TRBV10-3 with TRBJ2-3; D might be TRBD2 (7 bases). CDR3 length: 15 residues. Germline V gene data show CDR1 as ENHRY and CDR2 as SYGVKD. Trimming cost V 6 bases and J 7 bases, with 20 bases left between them. The CDR3 DNA reads TGTGCCATCAGGAGAGGGGGGGACTCTCTAAATACGCAGTATTTT. This codes for CAIRRGGDSLNTQYF.

The V and J genes are TRBV29-1 and TRBJ1-1; the match to TRBD1 covers 8 bases. The CDR3 sequence is 12 residues long. With 7 bases clipped from V and 10 bases from J, the junction kept 11 bases outside the gene matches. The V gene's germline CDR1 is SQVTM and CDR2 ANQGSEA. Written as DNA, the CDR3 is TGCAGCGCCAGGGGGCAAACACGGGGAGCTTTCTTT. Amino acids: CSARGQTRGAFF.

This clone was seen just once. V is TRBV29-1 and J is TRBJ2-1; 14 bases fit TRBD2. CDR1 SQVTM and CDR2 ANQGSEA come from the germline V gene. CDR3 size: 16 residues. Trimming cost V 1 base and J 9 bases; bases outside gene matches: 8. The chain's CDR3 is CSVEGTGLAGVTEQFF. CDR3 in DNA: TGCAGCGTTGAAGGCACGGGACTAGCGGGAGTTACTGAGCAGTTCTTC.

The chain combines TRBV5-8 with TRBJ1-1, with 9 bases aligning to TRBD1. With V trimmed by 3 bases and J by 3 bases, 3 bases remained unmatched. The CDR3 spans 14 residues. Germline V CDR1 and CDR2: SGHTS, YDEGEE. As DNA, the CDR3 is TGTGCCAGCAGCTGGGACAGGGTCTACACTGAAGCTTTCTTT. Encoded protein: CASSWDRVYTEAFF. Looking up the rest from reference TRBV5-8 and TRBJ1-1 gives the full variable domain: EAGVTQSPTHLIKTRGQQATLRCSPISGHTSVYWYQQALGLGLQFLLWYDEGEERNRGNFPPRFSGRQFPNYSSELNVNALELEDSALYLCASSWDRVYTEAFFGQGTRLTVV.

J is TRBJ2-2 and V is TRBV28; 9 positions match TRBD2. There are 17 residues in the CDR3. In germline, CDR1 is MDHEN, CDR2 SYDVKM. V shed 6 bases, J shed 6 bases, and the junction held 14 bases outside the gene matches. The DNA of the CDR3 is TGTGCCAGCAGCAGTTTAAAGCGGGGGGCAGGCTCCGGGGAGCTGTTTTTT. This sequence encodes CASSSLKRGAGSGELFF.

This chain uses TRBV7-2 with TRBJ2-7; D gene uncertain. The CDR3 totals 15 residues. The germline V and J ends were trimmed by 0 bases and 5 bases, with 14 bases remaining between them. The germline CDR1 and CDR2 sequences are SGHTA and FQGNSA. The CDR3 sequence: CASSLAAGQFNEQYF. For the CDR3, the DNA is TGTGCCAGCAGCTTAGCTGCTGGTCAGTTCAACGAGCAGTACTTC.

This rearrangement joins TRBV10-2 to TRBJ2-1, with D tentatively TRBD2 (5 bases). The CDR3 has 14 residues. Germline loops: CDR1 WSHSY, CDR2 SAAADI. Trimming pared 3 bases from V and 3 bases from J, leaving 9 bases between. CDR3 residues: CASSDDGIYNEQFF. The CDR3 DNA follows: TGCGCCAGCAGTGACGACGGGATCTACAATGAGCAGTTCTTC.

V gene TRBV30 combines with J gene TRBJ1-1; possibly TRBD1 for D (6 bases). Germline V gene lookup returns CDR1 GTSNPN and CDR2 SVGIG (reference sequence). The CDR3 contains 14 residues. The ends were cut back, 1 base at V and 6 bases at J, with 15 bases in the middle. CDR3 amino acids: CAWSGQAVWAEAFF. In DNA, the CDR3 is TGTGCCTGGAGTGGACAGGCGGTTTGGGCTGAAGCTTTCTTT.

This rearrangement joins TRBV28 to TRBJ2-7, with D perhaps TRBD2 (6 bases). Trimming removed 7 bases at V and 6 bases at J, with 22 bases between. CDR3 length: 15 residues. Germline CDR1 MDHEN, CDR2 SYDVKM. CDR3 nucleotide sequence: TGTGCCAGCACCCCCGGGGAGGCTAGAATCACCGAGCAGTACTTC. Translation gives CASTPGEARITEQYF. Variable domain in full (rest from reference TRBV28 and TRBJ2-7): DVKVTQSSRYLVKRTGEKVFLECVQDMDHENMFWYRQDPGLGLRLIYFSYDVKMKEKGDIPEGYSVSREKKERFSLILESASTNQTSMYLCASTPGEARITEQYFGPGTRLTVT.

The chain is built from TRBV4-1 and TRBJ1-5; TRBD1 matches at 7 bases. CDR1 MGHRA and CDR2 YSYEKL come from the germline V gene. With 0 bases clipped from V and 7 bases from J, the junction kept 6 bases outside the gene matches. This CDR3 region has 15 residues. The CDR3 spells CASSQDPGGGQPQHF. For the CDR3, the DNA is TGCGCCAGCAGCCAAGATCCAGGGGGAGGGCAGCCCCAGCATTTT.

This clone was detected only a few times. V gene TRBV29-1 combines with J gene TRBJ1-4; D ambiguous. V lost 1 base, J lost 4 bases, and 7 bases lay in between. The CDR3 totals 13 residues. Germline V gene data show CDR1 as SQVTM and CDR2 as ANQGSEA. This CDR3 reads CSVEVGYNEKLFF. CDR3 bases: TGCAGCGTTGAAGTGGGGTATAATGAAAAACTGTTTTTT.

The chain uses TRBV9 and TRBJ2-4, with D maybe TRBD1 (5 bases). V was clipped by 0 bases and J by 13 bases, with 14 bases between them. Germline-derived CDR1 and CDR2 are SGDLS and YYNGEE. The CDR3 has 13 residues. The DNA for the CDR3 is TGTGCCAGCAGCGTAGAACCCACAGGTGGGCAGTACTTC. This encodes CASSVEPTGGQYF.

This sequence joins TRBV10-3 and TRBJ1-2, with 8 positions matching TRBD1. The CDR3 has 13 amino acids. Germline V gene data show CDR1 as ENHRY and CDR2 as SYGVKD. The junction had 7 bases not matched to a gene; V was cut back by 7 bases and J by 6 bases. The CDR3 sequence: CAIIGQGGNGYTF. DNA for the CDR3: TGTGCCATCATCGGACAGGGAGGGAATGGCTACACCTTC.